The present entry profiles one T cell receptor beta chain with its context. A quantity of about 0.5 to 1 ug RNA underwent reverse transcription using random hexamers. TCR beta CDR3 was amplified by immunoSEQ multiplex PCR. This amplification extended across 54 Vbeta and 13 Jbeta segments. One entry per CDR3 protein results from TCRdb running MiXCR on the immunoSEQ multiplex PCR reads. The sample lists 200,000 to 250,000 distinct CDR3 sequences; roughly 96% were seen once. V trimming: 2 bases; J trimming: 2 bases; junction bases outside the gene matches: 5. This CDR3 is built from 15 residues. The data are from a study of CD8 T cells in Susac syndrome. The patients serving as multiple sclerosis controls were treatment-naive. They had stable or active relapsing-remitting disease and fulfilled revised McDonald criteria. Purification of the CD8+ and CD4+ T cells relied on negative isolation, and TEMRA cells underwent FACS enrichment.

The origin of this receptor is a human donor with multiple sclerosis. The chain joins TRBV12-3 or TRBV12-4 to TRBJ2-5, with 7 bases matching TRBD2. The specimen was CD4+ T cells from PBMCs. CDR3 nucleotide sequence: TGTGCCAGCAGTTTAAGGTCTAGCGGACAAGAGACCCAGTACTTC. Translating it yields CASSLRSSGQETQYF.